What follows is one TCR beta chain and its context. This clone was recorded only once. The target of this receptor is not known. At one end the junction does not follow the germline gene, possibly because of a read error. The data were obtained in a study of immune evolution from preneoplasia to lung adenocarcinoma (dated by TCRdb to 2020 to 2023). A note on the overall study: HLA loss of heterozygosity was found in about 7% of AIS, around 14% of MIA and less than 35% of ADC lesions, and in no AAH lesions. Resected precursor lesions (AAH, AIS, MIA) and invasive adenocarcinomas were compared against paired morphologically normal lung tissue. The immune data were integrated with whole exome sequencing and methylation data obtained from the same cohort of nodules. TCR sequencing data were obtained from approximately 56 patients. A total of some 48 patients with pulmonary nodules who underwent surgical resection were included in the overall cohort. The study reported that some 100 samples were used for TCR sequencing. The study combined immune gene expression, TCR sequencing and multiplex immunofluorescence to profile immune contexture across lung adenocarcinoma precursors and invasive adenocarcinoma. POLYSOLVER was used to infer Class I HLA alleles from exome data, while LOHHLA was used to detect allele-specific HLA loss. Sample size was determined by specimen availability and not by a prior power calculation. What the study reported, not specific to this receptor: Because every patient came from Japan and China, how well the results apply to Western populations was uncertain. The findings rested on association rather than direct causation, and larger cohorts with long-term follow-up and longitudinal biopsies were considered necessary. Clonality was highest in normal lung, while later-stage lesions appeared to have lower clonality but higher T cell density and diversity. Top T cell clone frequencies were highest in normal lung and appeared to decrease progressively from AAH through AIS, MIA and invasive adenocarcinoma. KRAS-mutant nodules showed the highest T cell clonality compared with EGFR-mutant or double wild-type lesions.

The immunoSEQ hsTCRbeta Kit was used to sequence TCR beta CDR3 regions from DNA. Turning to the authors' computational methods: TCR sequencing data were analysed with the ImmunoSEQ Analyzer. T cell clonality was defined as 1 minus Pielou's evenness, as computed on productive rearrangements. The inverse Simpson index, applied to productive templates, was used to measure T cell diversity. T cell density was defined as TCR beta template counts normalized to usable DNA, with usable DNA estimated by amplifying and sequencing housekeeping genes. Two-sided Kruskal-Wallis tests were used to compare TCR metrics across histologic stages. TCRdb provides this immuneACCESS table in a form limited to in-frame rearrangements. Some clones are lacking; in checked studies, under half of them reflect an unresolved V gene, and why the rest are absent is not known. V and J calls and clone size are copied from that table; D and trimming were computed from the DNA. In this sample the table shows 5,000 to 8,000 clones, roughly 79% of which occur a single time. The ten largest make up 3% of the sample.

Between the mid-2010s and the late 2010s, the patients underwent resection in either Japan or China. Histologic diagnosis of each case was confirmed independently by two lung cancer pathologists on H&E slides. For nucleic acid extraction, premalignant or tumor cells were enriched by macro-dissection following pathologic assessment. The AllPrep DNA/RNA FFPE Kit was used to isolate DNA from FFPE tissue. From its cysteine to its phenylalanine, the CDR3 spans 18 amino acids. Here the CDR3 DNA is all that survives: 54 bases in frame from base 1. For CDR1 and CDR2, the germline V gene lists SGHRS and YFSETQ.

The chain was built from TRBV5-1 and TRBJ1-1; the D gene is perhaps TRBD1, on 6 matching bases. The specimen was FFPE minimally invasive lung adenocarcinoma tissue. The cell subset or site label on this specimen signifies: micro-invasive lung adenocarcinoma (MIA). The origin of this receptor is a person aged 55 to 79 with lung adenocarcinoma. This receptor has the CDR3 CPSSLEGVGRLINTEAFF. Here is the DNA: TGCCCCAGCAGCTTGGAGGGGGTGGGGCGACTAATAAACACTGAAGCTTTCTTT.